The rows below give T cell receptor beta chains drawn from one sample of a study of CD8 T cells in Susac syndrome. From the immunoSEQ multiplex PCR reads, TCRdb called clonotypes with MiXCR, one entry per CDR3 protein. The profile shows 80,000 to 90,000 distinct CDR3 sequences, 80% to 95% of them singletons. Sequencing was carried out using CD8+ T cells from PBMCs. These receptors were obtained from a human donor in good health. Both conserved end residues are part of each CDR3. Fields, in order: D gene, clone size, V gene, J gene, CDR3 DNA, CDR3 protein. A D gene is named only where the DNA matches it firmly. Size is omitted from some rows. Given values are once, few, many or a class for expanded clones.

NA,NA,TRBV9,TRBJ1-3,TGTGCCAGCAGCGTAGGAACAGAGGCCTTCGGAAACACCATATATTTT,CASSVGTEAFGNTIYF
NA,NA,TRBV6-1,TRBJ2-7,TGTGCCAGCAGTGAGGCGCCTATAGGAGGGAATTACGAGCAGTACTTC,CASSEAPIGGNYEQYF
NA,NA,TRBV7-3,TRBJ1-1,TGTGCCAGCAGTTTCCGACAGAACACTGAAGCTTTCTTT,CASSFRQNTEAFF
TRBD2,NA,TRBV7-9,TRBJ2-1,TGTGCCAGCAGCCGCCCCAGCGGGGGGAAAGGCAATGAGCAGTTCTTC,CASSRPSGGKGNEQFF
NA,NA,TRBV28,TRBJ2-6,TGTGCCAGCAGTTTACCCACTTCTGGGGCCAACGTCCTGACTTTC,CASSLPTSGANVLTF
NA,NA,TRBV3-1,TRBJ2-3,TGTGCCAGCAGTCAAGGGGTTGAGGAAGAAGATACGCAGTATTTT,CASSQGVEEEDTQYF
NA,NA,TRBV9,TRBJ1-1,TGTGCCAGCAGCGTAGGTGGGGCCACTGAAGCTTTCTTT,CASSVGGATEAFF
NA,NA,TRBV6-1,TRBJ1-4,TGTGCCAGCAGTGAAGGGCAGGGTGGTGAAAAACTGTTTTTT,CASSEGQGGEKLFF
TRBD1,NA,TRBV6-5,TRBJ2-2,TGTGCCAGCAGTTACTCTCCGTGGCAGGGGGCCGGGGAGCTGTTTTTT,CASSYSPWQGAGELFF
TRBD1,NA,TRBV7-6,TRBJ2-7,TGTGCCAGCAGCTTAGCGACAGGGAGCTCCTACGAGCAGTACTTC,CASSLATGSSYEQYF
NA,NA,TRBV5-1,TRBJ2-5,TGCGCCAGCAGCTTGGGCAGGGAGGCAGAGACCCAGTACTTC,CASSLGREAETQYF
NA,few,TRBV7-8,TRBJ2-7,TGTGCCAGCAGCTTAGGGCAACGGAACGAGCAGTACTTC,CASSLGQRNEQYF
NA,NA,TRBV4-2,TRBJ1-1,TGTGCCAGCAGCCAGAGGGACACTGAAGCTTTCTTT,CASSQRDTEAFF
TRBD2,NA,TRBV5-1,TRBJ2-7,TGCGCCAGCAAACGATGGGAGGGCTCCTACGAGCAGTACTTC,CASKRWEGSYEQYF
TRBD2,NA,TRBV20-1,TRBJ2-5,TGCAGTGCTAGAGGGACTAGCGGGGACCAAGAGACCCAGTACTTC,CSARGTSGDQETQYF
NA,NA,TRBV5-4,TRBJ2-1,TGTGCCAGCAGCTTTGGTAGCGTGAATGAGCAGTTCTTC,CASSFGSVNEQFF